One sample yielded the 19 T cell receptor beta chains listed below, sequenced in a study of blood T cell repertoires in COVID-19. Some clones are missing from TCRdb's copy, which holds only in-frame ones; the method was immunoSEQ multiplex PCR. The table shows about 370,000 clones, with roughly 90% occurring only once. Input material: peripheral blood. The receptors were sampled from a woman in her 30s with COVID-19, enrolled during active disease.

The CDR3 bases are TGTGCCAGCAGTCTGACAGGGAATGCCTACGAGCAGTACTTC. Translating gives CASSLTGNAYEQYF. The rearrangement links TRBV7-6 to TRBJ2-7, with 7 bases lining up with TRBD1. V was pared by 6 bases and J by 2 bases, with 7 bases of the junction left unmatched. The germline gives CDR1 SGHVS, CDR2 FNYEAQ. CDR3 length equals 14 residues.

The chain couples TRBV2 to TRBJ1-2; 10 nucleotides agree with TRBD1. Trimming at V came to 6 bases and at J to 8 bases, leaving 6 bases not matched to a gene. The CDR3 totals 13 residues. CDR1 and CDR2 (germline): SNHLY, FYNNEI. The CDR3 is CASRRQGAEGYTF. The DNA of the CDR3 is TGTGCCAGCAGGAGACAGGGGGCAGAGGGCTACACCTTC.

The genes are TRBV27 and TRBJ2-1; 11 nucleotides align to TRBD2. From germline, CDR1 is MNHEY and CDR2 SMNVEV (reference sequence). The CDR3 is 15 amino acids. The junction had 3 bases not matched to a gene; V was cut back by 5 bases and J by 3 bases. The CDR3 sequence: CASSLLAGDYNEQFF. In DNA, the CDR3 is TGTGCCAGCAGTCTACTAGCGGGAGACTACAATGAGCAGTTCTTC.

This sequence joins TRBV7-9 and TRBJ2-1; TRBD2 agrees at 9 bases. Trimming cost V 1 base and J 8 bases; bases outside gene matches: 3. CDR3 size: 14 residues. Looked up from germline, CDR1 is SEHNR and CDR2 is FQNEAQ (reference sequence). The CDR3 DNA is TGTGCCAGCAGCTTAGGGACTAGCGACGATGAGCAGTTCTTC. Translating it yields CASSLGTSDDEQFF.

J is TRBJ1-2 and V is TRBV11-2, with D perhaps TRBD1 (6 bases). Trimming left V 6 bases short and J 2 bases short, with 10 bases between. This CDR3 region has 13 residues. Per the germline V gene, CDR1 is SGHAT and CDR2 is FQNNGV. The CDR3 is CASSGQPNYGYTF. In nucleotides, the CDR3 is TGTGCCAGCAGTGGACAGCCGAACTATGGCTACACCTTC.

CDR3 residues: CASSRTGPSTGELFF. The CDR3 nucleotides read TGTGCCAGCAGTCGGACAGGCCCGAGCACCGGGGAGCTGTTTTTT. This rearrangement joins TRBV6-5 to TRBJ2-2; 7 nucleotides line up with TRBD1. The CDR3 sequence is 15 residues long. Trimming at V came to 5 bases and at J to 4 bases, leaving 7 bases not matched to a gene. Germline values: CDR1 MNHEY, CDR2 SVGAGI.

The V call is TRBV27, the J call TRBJ2-1; possibly TRBD2 for D (6 bases). CDR1 is MNHEY, CDR2 SMNVEV, per germline (reference sequence). V lost 3 bases and J lost 0, with 6 bases in between. The CDR3 extends over 14 amino acids. The CDR3 sequence is CASSFGSSYNEQFF. CDR3 in DNA: TGTGCCAGCAGTTTCGGGAGCTCCTACAATGAGCAGTTCTTC.

The chain has TRBV3-1 (or the pseudogene TRBV3-2) and TRBJ2-3; 9 nucleotides align to TRBD1. This CDR3 comprises 15 residues. CDR1 is LGHDT, CDR2 YNNKEL, per germline (reference sequence). With V trimmed by 4 bases and J by 4 bases, 6 bases remained unmatched. CDR3 nucleotides: TGTGCCAGCAGCCCCCGGACAGGGGACCCAGATACGCAGTATTTT. Amino acid sequence: CASSPRTGDPDTQYF.

In this sample, this clone turned up once. This chain connects TRBV5-8 to TRBJ2-3; 7 bases line up with TRBD2. CDR1 is SGHTS and CDR2 is YDEGEE in the germline V gene. The trim removed 0 bases at V and 5 bases at J, leaving 6 bases unmatched. There are 15 residues in the CDR3. CDR3: CASSLVGSGGDTQYF. In nucleotides, the CDR3 is TGTGCCAGCAGCTTGGTAGGGTCGGGGGGAGATACGCAGTATTTT.

V usage is TRBV7-2 and J usage is TRBJ1-6; D might be TRBD1 (5 bases). This CDR3 is 15 amino acids long. V was trimmed by 2 bases and J by 8 bases, leaving 13 bases between them. Germline CDR1 SGHTA, CDR2 FQGNSA. The CDR3 sequence is CASSLRSPGDSPLHF. In nucleotides, the CDR3 is TGTGCCAGCAGCTTAAGATCCCCGGGGGATTCACCCCTCCACTTT.

The chain is built from TRBV28 and TRBJ2-1; 8 bases align to TRBD1. Germline lookup yields CDR1 MDHEN and CDR2 SYDVKM. CDR3 length: 15 residues. Trimming removed 5 bases from V and 3 bases from J; junction bases left unmatched: 6. The CDR3 loop is CASSIQDRDYNEQFF. The DNA of the CDR3 is TGTGCCAGCAGTATACAGGACAGGGACTACAATGAGCAGTTCTTC. The variable domain in full, completed from reference TRBV28 and TRBJ2-1, reads DVKVTQSSRYLVKRTGEKVFLECVQDMDHENMFWYRQDPGLGLRLIYFSYDVKMKEKGDIPEGYSVSREKKERFSLILESASTNQTSMYLCASSIQDRDYNEQFFGPGTRLTVL.

The V gene is TRBV27, the J gene TRBJ1-2, with 8 positions matching TRBD1. Per germline, CDR1 MNHEY and CDR2 SMNVEV (reference sequence). Trimming cost V 4 bases and J 8 bases; bases outside gene matches: 6. CDR3 size: 13 residues. The CDR3 DNA reads TGTGCCAGCAGTTCCGACAGGGGTGGGGGCTACACCTTC. It yields the protein CASSSDRGGGYTF.

V usage is TRBV5-1 and J usage is TRBJ2-7, with TRBD1 matching over 9 bases. Germline loops: CDR1 SGHRS, CDR2 YFSETQ. The length of the CDR3 is 13 residues. V lost 4 bases, J lost 9 bases, and 8 bases stayed unmatched. This CDR3 reads CASSPPGTGLQYF. CDR3 bases: TGCGCCAGCAGCCCTCCCGGGACAGGGTTGCAGTACTTC.

The chain joins TRBV5-1 to TRBJ2-1; D not resolved. V was pared by 0 bases and J by 7 bases, with 17 bases between. The CDR3 totals 16 residues. Germline CDR1 SGHRS, CDR2 YFSETQ. The CDR3 is CASSLEAAIGGNEQFF. CDR3 DNA: TGCGCCAGCAGCTTGGAGGCAGCGATAGGTGGTAATGAGCAGTTCTTC.

V is TRBV11-3 and J is TRBJ2-1; TRBD1 matches 9 bases. The CDR3 length is 15 residues. J lost 4 bases, V lost 5 bases, and 6 bases had no gene match. Per the germline V gene, CDR1 is SGHNT and CDR2 is YENEEA. In DNA form, the CDR3 reads TGTGCCAGCAGCCAACGGACAGGGGATTACAATGAGCAGTTCTTC. Protein product: CASSQRTGDYNEQFF.

The V call is TRBV29-1, the J call TRBJ2-5; D not resolved. The V gene lost 5 bases and the J gene lost 4 bases, with 14 bases spanning the gap. The CDR3 contains 13 residues. CDR1 SQVTM and CDR2 ANQGSEA come from the germline V gene. The DNA for the CDR3 is TGCAGCGTTAAACGCTGGCCCCCAGAGACCCAGTACTTC. Its protein is CSVKRWPPETQYF.

The chain couples TRBV6-1 to TRBJ2-5; 8 positions agree with TRBD1. The CDR3 length is 15 residues. CDR1 MNHNS and CDR2 SASEGT come from the germline V gene. V was pared by 1 base and J by 4 bases, with 5 bases of the junction left unmatched. The CDR3 protein is CASSEGQGKGETQYF. DNA of the CDR3: TGTGCCAGCAGTGAAGGACAGGGGAAGGGAGAGACCCAGTACTTC.

The CDR3 protein is CASSYSVYGNQPQHF. The CDR3 nucleotides are TGTGCCAGCAGTTACTCGGTCTACGGCAATCAGCCCCAGCATTTT. V usage is TRBV6-5 and J usage is TRBJ1-5; D remains unclear. Between the trimmed V and J ends, which lost 0 bases and 2 bases, there was a span of 8 bases. The CDR3 is 15 amino acids. The V gene's germline CDR1 is MNHEY and CDR2 SVGAGI.

The rearrangement links TRBV7-2 to TRBJ2-1; the match to TRBD2 covers 13 bases. This CDR3 is built from 15 residues. Trimming took 5 bases from V and 4 from J; bases not matched to a gene: 2. Looked up from germline, CDR1 is SGHTA and CDR2 is FQGNSA. CDR3 nucleotides: TGTGCCAGCAGCCTGGGACTAGCGGGATACAATGAGCAGTTCTTC. It encodes CASSLGLAGYNEQFF.